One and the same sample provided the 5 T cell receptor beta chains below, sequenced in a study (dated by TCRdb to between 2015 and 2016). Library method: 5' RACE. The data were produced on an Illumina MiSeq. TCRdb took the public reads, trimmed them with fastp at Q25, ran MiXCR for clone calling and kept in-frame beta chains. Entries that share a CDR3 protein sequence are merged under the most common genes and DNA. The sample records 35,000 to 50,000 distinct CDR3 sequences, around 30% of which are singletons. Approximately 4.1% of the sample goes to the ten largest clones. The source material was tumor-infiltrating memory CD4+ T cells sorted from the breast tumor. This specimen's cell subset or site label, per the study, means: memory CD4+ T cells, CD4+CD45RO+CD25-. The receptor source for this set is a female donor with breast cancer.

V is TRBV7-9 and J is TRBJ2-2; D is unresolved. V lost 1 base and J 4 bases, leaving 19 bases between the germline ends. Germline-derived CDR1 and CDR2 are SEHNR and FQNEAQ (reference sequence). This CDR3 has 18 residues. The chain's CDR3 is CASSLDIPRPSATGELFF. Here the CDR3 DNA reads TGTGCCAGCAGCTTAGATATTCCCCGACCGTCGGCCACCGGGGAGCTGTTTTTT.

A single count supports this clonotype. CDR3 sequence reads: CASSWLRYTSYGYTF. Written as DNA, the CDR3 is TGTGCCAGCAGTTGGCTGAGATATACCAGCTATGGCTACACCTTC. The V gene is TRBV28, the J gene TRBJ1-2; D not certain. This CDR3 has 15 residues. Germline CDR1 and CDR2: MDHEN and SYDVKM. V lost 4 bases, J lost 4 bases, and 16 bases lay in between.

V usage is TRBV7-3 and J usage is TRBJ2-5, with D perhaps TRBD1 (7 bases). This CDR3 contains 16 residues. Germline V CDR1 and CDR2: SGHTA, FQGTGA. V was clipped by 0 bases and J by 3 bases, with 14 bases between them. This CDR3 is CASSLTGGQLEETQYF. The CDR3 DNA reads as TGTGCCAGCAGCTTAACGGGGGGACAGCTAGAAGAGACCCAGTACTTC. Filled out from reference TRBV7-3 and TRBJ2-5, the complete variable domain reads GAGVSQTPSNKVTEKGKYVELRCDPISGHTALYWYRQSLGQGPEFLIYFQGTGAADDSGLPNDRFFAVRPEGSVSTLKIQRTERGDSAVYLCASSLTGGQLEETQYFGPGTRLLVL.

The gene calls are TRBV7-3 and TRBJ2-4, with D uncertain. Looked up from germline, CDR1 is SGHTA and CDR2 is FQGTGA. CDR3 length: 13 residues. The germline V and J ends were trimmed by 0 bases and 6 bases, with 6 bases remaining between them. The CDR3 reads CASSLTASNIQYF. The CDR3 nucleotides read TGTGCCAGCAGCTTAACCGCGTCAAACATTCAGTACTTC.

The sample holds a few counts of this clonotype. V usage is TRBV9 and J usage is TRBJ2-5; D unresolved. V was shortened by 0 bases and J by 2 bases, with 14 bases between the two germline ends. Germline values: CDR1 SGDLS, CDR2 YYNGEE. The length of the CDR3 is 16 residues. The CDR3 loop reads CASSVGGSEIQETQYF. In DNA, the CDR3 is TGTGCCAGCAGCGTAGGAGGTTCAGAGATACAAGAGACCCAGTACTTC.